The 32 T cell receptor beta chains in this list originate from one sample, sequenced in a study of T cells in women clearing cervical HPV infection. Profiled with immunoSEQ multiplex PCR; TCRdb holds only in-frame clones, not every one. This table holds more than 11,000 clones. The sequencing sample was made of blood buffy coat. These receptor sequences come from a woman between 18 and 70 years old with a cervical HPV16 infection that either progressed to CIN3+ or cleared (not recorded which).

A remark on this clone: The read comes to an end 3 residues before the CDR3 does, leaving the germline J gene to fill in the end. This chain links TRBV7-9 with TRBJ1-1, with D perhaps TRBD1 (6 bases). The germline V gene has CDR1 SEHNR and CDR2 FQNEAQ (reference sequence). V shed 4 bases and J shed 6 bases, with 9 bases lying between them. CDR3 length equals 12 residues. The CDR3 loop reads CASSSDSPEAFF. CDR3 DNA, as far as it was read: TGTGCCAGCAGCTCGGACAGCCCTGAA.

Details on this clone: The CDR3 end falls 3 residues outside the read, so it is completed with the germline J gene. The chain joins TRBV7-8 to TRBJ2-3; 7 bases align to TRBD1. The CDR3 runs to 15 residues. Germline V gene data show CDR1 as SGHVS and CDR2 as FQNEAQ. CDR3 sequence reads: CASSPYRGRNQPQYF. The part of the CDR3 DNA that was read is TGTGCCAGCAGCCCTTACAGGGGTCGCAATCAGCCG.

On this clone itself: The read ends 3 residues early relative to the CDR3; the germline J gene fills the gap. The J gene is TRBJ1-1, the V gene TRBV5-1; 7 nucleotides align to TRBD1. Germline V gene sequence: CDR1 SGHRS, CDR2 YFSETQ. The CDR3 runs to 12 residues. The chain's CDR3 is CASSPQGKDAFF. CDR3 bases read: TGCGCCAGCAGTCCACAGGGGAAGGAT.

In regard to this clone: The CDR3 is cut off 3 residues early in the read; its end comes from the germline J gene. The chain is built from TRBV20-1 and TRBJ1-6; the match to TRBD1 covers 7 bases. After removal of 3 bases from V and 2 bases from J, the junction contained 4 bases not matched to a gene. The CDR3 sequence is 15 residues long. Per the germline V gene, CDR1 is DFQATT and CDR2 is SNEGSKA (reference sequence). CDR3 DNA, as far as it was read: TGCAGTGCTAGTCCCACAGGGGCCTATAATTCACCC. Protein product: CSASPTGAYNSP. The whole CDR3 region reads CSASPTGAYNSPLHF.

Comment on this clone: Read sequence stops 3 residues before the CDR3 end, and the germline J gene provides the missing end. This sequence joins TRBV5-1 and TRBJ2-5; TRBD2 matches 9 bases. The CDR3 sequence is 15 residues long. CDR1 is SGHRS, CDR2 YFSETQ, per germline. The V and J ends lost 0 bases and 2 bases, in that order; junction bases with no gene match: 2. The CDR3 DNA, read in part, is TGCGCCAGCAGCTTGGCAGCGGGGGGACAAGAGACC. Translated: CASSLAAGGQET. The CDR3 reads in full as CASSLAAGGQETQYF.

Concerning this clone itself: The read finishes 3 residues shy of the CDR3 end, and the germline J gene is used to complete it. V gene TRBV7-3 combines with J gene TRBJ2-1; the D gene is possibly TRBD2 (6 bases). The germline V and J ends were trimmed by 0 bases and 6 bases, with 21 bases remaining between them. The CDR3 length is 18 residues. Germline loops: CDR1 SGHTA, CDR2 FQGTGA. The sequenced part of the CDR3 DNA is TGTGCCAGCAGCTTAACGGGGGACTCTCTTCCAAGGGTCAATGAG. Protein product: CASSLTGDSLPRVNE. The complete CDR3 sequence is CASSLTGDSLPRVNEQFF.

In regard to this clone: The read halts 3 residues ahead of the CDR3 end, with the missing end drawn from the germline J gene. This chain joins TRBV5-1 and TRBJ2-1; tentatively, D is TRBD1 (5 bases). The CDR3 loop spans 14 amino acids. Germline V gene data show CDR1 as SGHRS and CDR2 as YFSETQ. Trimming removed 0 bases at V and 6 bases at J, with 10 bases between. CDR3 amino acids: CASSLGGARNEQFF. The DNA read from the CDR3 is TGCGCCAGCAGCTTGGGTGGGGCACGCAATGAG.

Remarks on this clone: Coverage ceases 3 residues before the CDR3 finishes, and the germline J gene fills in the end. J is TRBJ1-2 and V is TRBV10-3; possibly TRBD1 for D (5 bases). In germline, CDR1 is ENHRY, CDR2 SYGVKD. The CDR3 extends over 15 amino acids. CDR3: CAISKTSGGADTYTF. The CDR3 bases that were read are TGTGCCATCAGTAAGACTAGCGGGGGAGCCGATACG.

As regards this clone: The CDR3 end lies 3 residues beyond the end of the read and is filled in from the germline J gene. The rearrangement uses TRBV20-1 and TRBJ2-3; TRBD2 agrees at 10 bases. The CDR3 length is 16 residues. Germline assignment: CDR1 DFQATT and CDR2 SNEGSKA (reference sequence). Trimming took 2 bases from V and 2 from J; bases not matched to a gene: 7. CDR3 DNA, as far as it was read: TGCAGTGCTAGACCATCACTAGCGGGGATCACAGATACG. Translated, it gives CSARPSLAGITDT. The full CDR3 protein reads CSARPSLAGITDTQYF.

Comments on this clone: The read comes to an end 3 residues before the CDR3 does, leaving the germline J gene to fill in the end. The rearrangement joins TRBV27 to TRBJ2-3; a possible D gene is TRBD2 (5 bases). CDR3 length: 15 amino acids. Germline loops: CDR1 MNHEY, CDR2 SMNVEV (reference sequence). Between the trimmed V and J ends, which lost 2 bases and 3 bases, there was a span of 12 bases. CDR3 DNA (partial): TGTGCCAGCAGTTTAACGGGGTTATATACAGATACG. Its protein product is CASSLTGLYTDT. The full-length CDR3 reads as CASSLTGLYTDTQYF.

Notes on this clone: The read falls 3 residues short of the CDR3 end, and the missing part is taken from the germline J gene. This chain joins TRBV18 and TRBJ2-2, with D possibly TRBD2 on 5 matching bases. Germline lookup yields CDR1 KGHSH and CDR2 LQKENI. This CDR3 region has 14 residues. The covered CDR3 bases are TGTGCCAGCTCACTGGACTTGACTGATGAAAAG. This translates into CASSLDLTDEK. The full CDR3 protein reads CASSLDLTDEKLFF.

On this clone itself: Read coverage stops 3 residues before the CDR3 terminus; the germline J gene supplies the remainder. V and J are TRBV5-1 and TRBJ1-1; TRBD1 is a possible D gene (5 bases). V lost 5 bases to trimming and J lost 3 bases, with 14 bases between them. The CDR3 totals 14 residues. In germline, CDR1 is SGHRS, CDR2 YFSETQ. CDR3 bases read: TGCGCCAGCAGTCCGACAGTTTTTGACACTGAA. Translating it yields CASSPTVFDTE. From start to end, the CDR3 is CASSPTVFDTEAFF.

Concerning this clone itself: The read gets to within 3 residues of the CDR3 end, and the germline J gene fills in the rest. This chain connects TRBV19 to TRBJ1-5; TRBD1 is a possible D gene (5 bases). With 8 bases removed from V and 6 bases from J, the gap between germline ends came to 14 bases. Germline V CDR1 and CDR2: LNHDA, SQIVND (reference sequence). The CDR3 length is 13 residues. The CDR3 bases that were read are TGTGCCAGTGACGGGGGGTCCGCTCAGCCC. It specifies CASDGGSAQP. The entire CDR3 protein is CASDGGSAQPQHF.

CDR3 region: CASSLGYYAPSETQYF. The DNA read from the CDR3 is TGCGCCAGCAGCTTGGGATACTACGCGCCCTCAGAGACC. The V gene is TRBV5-1, the J gene TRBJ2-5; D is ambiguous. The sequenced fragment ends 3 residues before the CDR3 boundary, so the rest is inferred from the germline J gene. CDR1 is SGHRS and CDR2 is YFSETQ in the germline V gene. Trimming stripped 0 bases from V and 4 bases from J, with 16 bases between. This CDR3 contains 16 residues.

On this clone itself: Read data end 3 residues before the CDR3 end; the end is taken from the germline J gene. The V and J genes are TRBV30 and TRBJ1-4; 7 bases align to TRBD1. The ends lost 5 bases at V and 6 bases at J; junction bases unmatched: 0. The CDR3 has 11 amino acids. CDR1 GTSNPN and CDR2 SVGIG come from the germline V gene (reference sequence). The covered CDR3 bases are TGTGCCTGGGACAGGGATGAAAAA. Translating gives CAWDRDEK. The entire CDR3 is CAWDRDEKLFF.

Concerning this clone itself: The read terminates 3 residues before the CDR3 end, so the remaining end is supplied by the germline J gene. The V and J genes are TRBV5-1 and TRBJ2-7; TRBD1 matches at 7 bases. CDR3 size: 13 residues. Germline V gives CDR1 SGHRS, CDR2 YFSETQ. Unmatched junction bases numbered 5, after V lost 5 bases and J lost 3 bases. The CDR3 spells CASRAGTDYEQYF. The CDR3 bases that were read are TGCGCCAGCAGAGCCGGGACAGACTACGAG.

About this clone itself: The DNA ends 3 residues before the CDR3 does, and the rest of the CDR3 is filled in from the germline J gene. This chain links TRBV28 with TRBJ1-2; 7 bases line up with TRBD1. The ends lost 2 bases at V and 3 bases at J; junction bases unmatched: 3. CDR1 is MDHEN and CDR2 is SYDVKM in the germline V gene. This CDR3 is built from 14 residues. Incomplete CDR3 DNA: TGTGCCAGCAGTTTACCGGGACAGCACTATGGC. Translated: CASSLPGQHYG. In full, the CDR3 is CASSLPGQHYGYTF.

About this clone itself: The read gets to within 3 residues of the CDR3 end, and the germline J gene fills in the rest. The rearrangement links TRBV20-1 to TRBJ2-2; D is uncertain. The CDR3 runs to 13 residues. Trimming took off 6 bases at V and 1 base at J, with 9 bases between the two ends. CDR1 is DFQATT, CDR2 SNEGSKA, per germline (reference sequence). This CDR3 is CSASPVNTGELFF. The sequenced CDR3 bases are TGCAGTGCCAGTCCAGTGAACACCGGGGAG.

Points on this clone: The CDR3 is cut off 3 residues early in the read; its end comes from the germline J gene. The chain carries TRBV2 and TRBJ2-3; 12 positions agree with TRBD2. CDR1 and CDR2 from the germline V gene are SNHLY and FYNNEI. The junction had 4 bases not matched to a gene; V was cut back by 4 bases and J by 5 bases. CDR3 length: 15 amino acids. The CDR3 region is CASSASGGVVDTQYF. CDR3 DNA (partial): TGTGCCAGCAGTGCTAGCGGGGGGGTGGTAGATACG.

A note on this clone: The DNA ends 3 residues before the CDR3 does, and the rest of the CDR3 is filled in from the germline J gene. The chain joins TRBV30 to TRBJ1-2, with 9 nucleotides matching TRBD1. CDR3 size: 15 residues. V shed 5 bases and J 7 bases; nucleotides not matched to a gene: 14. Per the germline V gene, CDR1 is GTSNPN and CDR2 is SVGIG (reference sequence). The CDR3 DNA, read in part, is TGTGCCTGGGCCGTAATTAAACAGGGGGCGTCTGGC. Protein product: CAWAVIKQGASG. The full CDR3 reads CAWAVIKQGASGYTF.

Comments on this clone: The read finishes 3 residues shy of the CDR3 end, and the germline J gene is used to complete it. The chain is built from TRBV6-1 and TRBJ2-1; 9 nucleotides match TRBD1. Germline CDR1 MNHNS, CDR2 SASEGT. The ends lost 4 bases at V and 8 bases at J; junction bases unmatched: 6. This CDR3 has 14 residues. CDR3 bases read: TGTGCCAGCAGTGCACTAACAGGGGGCGATGAG. Residues: CASSALTGGDE. The whole CDR3 is CASSALTGGDEQFF.

On this clone: The sequence runs out 3 residues before the end of the CDR3; the remainder is reconstructed from the germline J gene. The genes are TRBV11-2 and TRBJ2-7; 10 bases fit TRBD1. The ends lost 4 bases at V and 6 bases at J; junction bases unmatched: 9. The germline V gene encodes CDR1 SGHAT and CDR2 FQNNGV. CDR3 length: 15 amino acids. The part of the CDR3 DNA that was read is TGTGCCAGCAGCTCACGGGACAGGGGAGCCCCCGAG. It encodes CASSSRDRGAPE. The CDR3 as a whole reads CASSSRDRGAPEQYF.

A note on this clone: The CDR3 end is not reached by the read, which stops 3 residues before it; the germline J gene fills it in. The chain uses TRBV7-6 and TRBJ2-1; 8 positions agree with TRBD1. The CDR3 runs to 15 residues. V gave up 3 bases and J gave up 1 base; unmatched junction bases: 2. The germline V gene has CDR1 SGHVS and CDR2 FNYEAQ. CDR3 amino acids: CASSFQGASYNEQFF. CDR3 DNA (partial): TGTGCCAGCAGCTTTCAGGGGGCTTCCTACAATGAG.

About this clone: Read coverage stops 3 residues before the CDR3 terminus; the germline J gene supplies the remainder. The genes are TRBV19 and TRBJ2-2; D not certain. The germline V gene has CDR1 LNHDA and CDR2 SQIVND (reference sequence). CDR3 size: 16 residues. The CDR3 DNA, read in part, is TGTGCCAGTAGTACCGAACTCTTTGCAACTAATGAAAAG. Translated, it gives CASSTELFATNEK. The entire CDR3 protein reads CASSTELFATNEKLFF.

Comments on this clone: The missing CDR3 end, 3 residues past where the read stops, is filled in from the germline J gene. The chain has TRBV7-6 and TRBJ2-2, with D hard to call. V was trimmed by 3 bases and J by 7 bases, leaving 12 bases between them. The CDR3 spans 14 residues. CDR1 is SGHVS and CDR2 is FNYEAQ in the germline V gene. The CDR3 spells CASSFYQRGGELFF. The part of the CDR3 DNA that was read is TGTGCCAGCAGCTTTTACCAACGAGGCGGGGAG.

On this clone: From the germline J gene comes the end of the CDR3, since the read stops 3 residues before it. The chain employs TRBV19 and TRBJ2-3; TRBD1 agrees at 8 bases. CDR1 and CDR2 from the germline V gene are LNHDA and SQIVND (reference sequence). The CDR3 runs 15 residues. The sequenced CDR3 bases are TGTGCCAGTAGTGAGGGTGGACAGGGTTTGGGGACG. Its translation: CASSEGGQGLGT. In full, the CDR3 is CASSEGGQGLGTQYF. Full variable domain (missing parts from reference TRBV19 and TRBJ2-3): DGGITQSPKYLFRKEGQNVTLSCEQNLNHDAMYWYRQDPGQGLRLIYYSQIVNDFQKGDIAEGYSVSREKKESFPLTVTSAQKNPTAFYLCASSEGGQGLGTQYFGPGTRLTVL.

With regard to this clone: Read coverage stops 3 residues before the CDR3 terminus; the germline J gene supplies the remainder. This chain joins TRBV20-1 and TRBJ1-1, with a possible D match to TRBD1 (5 bases). Germline-derived CDR1 and CDR2 are DFQATT and SNEGSKA (reference sequence). Trimming removed 5 bases at V and 3 bases at J, with 13 bases between. This CDR3 is 13 amino acids long. The CDR3 spells CSARRGLDTEAFF. The CDR3 DNA, read in part, is TGCAGTGCTCGAAGGGGACTGGACACTGAA.

In regard to this clone: From the germline J gene comes the end of the CDR3, since the read stops 3 residues before it. The chain has TRBV7-2 and TRBJ1-1, with D unresolved. Germline V gene lookup returns CDR1 SGHTA and CDR2 FQGNSA. V dropped 2 bases and J dropped 1 base, with 8 bases sitting between them. The CDR3 covers 14 residues. Partial CDR3 DNA: TGTGCCAGCAGCTTAAAAAGCCAGAACACTGAA. Its translation: CASSLKSQNTE. The complete CDR3 protein is CASSLKSQNTEAFF.

As to this clone: Coverage ceases 3 residues before the CDR3 finishes, and the germline J gene fills in the end. The rearrangement links TRBV2 to TRBJ1-5, with 8 bases lining up with TRBD1. Germline V gene sequence: CDR1 SNHLY, CDR2 FYNNEI. The CDR3 loop spans 16 amino acids. Trimming cost V 8 bases and J 4 bases; bases outside gene matches: 13. The sequenced part of the CDR3 DNA is TGTGCCAGCGGTGGGGCAGGGGGCGCCCGTAATCAGCCC. Amino acids: CASGGAGGARNQP. The whole CDR3 sequence is CASGGAGGARNQPQHF.

In regard to this clone: The CDR3 end lies 3 residues beyond the end of the read and is filled in from the germline J gene. The chain uses TRBV5-1 and TRBJ2-4, with 8 bases matching TRBD1. The CDR3 is made up of 15 amino acids. Germline lookup yields CDR1 SGHRS and CDR2 YFSETQ. The CDR3 bases that were read are TGCGCCAGCAGCTCCCAGGGGGCGTATCAAGAGACT. Amino acids: CASSSQGAYQET. The whole CDR3 region reads CASSSQGAYQETQYF.

CDR3: CASSFGLATNEKLFF. The CDR3 bases that were read are TGTGCCAGTAGTTTTGGCCTTGCAACTAATGAAAAA. The chain couples TRBV19 to TRBJ1-4; D gene ambiguous. Coverage ceases 3 residues before the CDR3 finishes, and the germline J gene fills in the end. V gave up 5 bases and J gave up 0 bases, with 10 bases separating them. In germline, CDR1 is LNHDA, CDR2 SQIVND (reference sequence). The length of the CDR3 is 15 residues.

A word on this clone: With the read ending 3 residues before the CDR3 end, the germline J gene is used to fill in that end. The chain has TRBV2 and TRBJ2-7, with 10 bases fitting TRBD1. The CDR3 extends over 18 amino acids. With V trimmed by 7 bases and J by 6 bases, 21 bases remained unmatched. The V gene's germline CDR1 is SNHLY and CDR2 FYNNEI. The CDR3 sequence is CASIHLPGTGTGVSEQYF. The covered CDR3 bases are TGTGCCAGCATTCACCTCCCTGGTACCGGGACAGGGGTCAGCGAG.